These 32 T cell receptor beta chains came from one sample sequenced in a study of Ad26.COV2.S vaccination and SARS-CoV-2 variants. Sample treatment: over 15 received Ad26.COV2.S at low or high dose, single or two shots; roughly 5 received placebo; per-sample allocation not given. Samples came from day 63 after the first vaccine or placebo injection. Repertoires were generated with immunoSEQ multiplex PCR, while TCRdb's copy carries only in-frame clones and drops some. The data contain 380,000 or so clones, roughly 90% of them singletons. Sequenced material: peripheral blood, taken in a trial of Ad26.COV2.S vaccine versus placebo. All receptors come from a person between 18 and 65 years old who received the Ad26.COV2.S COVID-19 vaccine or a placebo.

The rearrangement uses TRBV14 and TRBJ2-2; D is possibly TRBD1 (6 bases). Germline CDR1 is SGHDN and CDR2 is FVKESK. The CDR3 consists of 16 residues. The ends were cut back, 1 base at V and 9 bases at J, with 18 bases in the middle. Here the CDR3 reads CASSQVSGQGFRELFF. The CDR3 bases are TGTGCCAGCAGCCAAGTGTCAGGGCAGGGGTTCCGGGAGCTGTTTTTT.

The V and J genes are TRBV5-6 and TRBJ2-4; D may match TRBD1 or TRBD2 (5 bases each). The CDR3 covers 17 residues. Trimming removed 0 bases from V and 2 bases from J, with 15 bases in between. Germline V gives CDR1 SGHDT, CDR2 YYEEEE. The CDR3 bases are TGTGCCAGCAGCTTGGAGAGGGGTCCCCTGCCCAAAAACATTCAGTACTTC. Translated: CASSLERGPLPKNIQYF.

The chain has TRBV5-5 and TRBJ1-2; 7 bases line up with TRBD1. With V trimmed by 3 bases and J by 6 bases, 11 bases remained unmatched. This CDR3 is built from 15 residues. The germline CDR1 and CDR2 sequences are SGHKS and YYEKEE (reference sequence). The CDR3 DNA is TGTGCCAGCAGCTCGACGCCCGGGACAGTCCATGGCTACACCTTC. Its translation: CASSSTPGTVHGYTF.

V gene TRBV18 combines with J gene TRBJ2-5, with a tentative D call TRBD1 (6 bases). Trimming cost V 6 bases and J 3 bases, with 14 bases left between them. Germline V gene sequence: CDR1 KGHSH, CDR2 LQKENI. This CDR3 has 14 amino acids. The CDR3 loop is CASSSTGDKETQYF. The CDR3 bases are TGTGCCAGCTCCTCGACAGGCGATAAAGAGACCCAGTACTTC.

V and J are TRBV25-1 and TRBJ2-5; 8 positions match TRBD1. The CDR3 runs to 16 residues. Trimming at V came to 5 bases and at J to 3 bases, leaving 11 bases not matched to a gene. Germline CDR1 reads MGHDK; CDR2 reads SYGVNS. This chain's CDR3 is CASSPLRTGTEETQYF. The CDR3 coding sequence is TGTGCCAGCAGTCCCCTGAGGACAGGGACGGAAGAGACCCAGTACTTC. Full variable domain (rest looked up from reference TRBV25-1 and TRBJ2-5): EADIYQTPRYLVIGTGKKITLECSQTMGHDKMYWYQQDPGMELHLIHYSYGVNSTEKGDLSSESTVSRIRTEHFPLTLESARPSHTSQYLCASSPLRTGTEETQYFGPGTRLLVL.

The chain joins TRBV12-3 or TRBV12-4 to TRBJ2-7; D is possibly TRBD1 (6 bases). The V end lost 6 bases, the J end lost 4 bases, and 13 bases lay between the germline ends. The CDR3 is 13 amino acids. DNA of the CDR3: TGTGCCAGCAGCGTGGACAGCGGTTACGAGCAGTACTTC. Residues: CASSVDSGYEQYF.

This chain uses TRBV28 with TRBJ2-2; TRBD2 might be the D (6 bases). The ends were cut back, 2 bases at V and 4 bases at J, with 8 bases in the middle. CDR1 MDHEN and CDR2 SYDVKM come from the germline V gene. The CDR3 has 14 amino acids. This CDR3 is CASSLQGGTGELFF. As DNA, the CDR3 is TGTGCCAGCAGTTTACAGGGAGGCACCGGGGAGCTGTTTTTT.

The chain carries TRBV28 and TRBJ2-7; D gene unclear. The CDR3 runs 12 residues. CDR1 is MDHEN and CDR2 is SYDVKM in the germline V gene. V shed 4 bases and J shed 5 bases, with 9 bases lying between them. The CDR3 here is CASSYDKDEQYF. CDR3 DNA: TGTGCCAGCAGTTACGACAAGGACGAGCAGTACTTC. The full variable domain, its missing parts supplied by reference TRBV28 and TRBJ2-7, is DVKVTQSSRYLVKRTGEKVFLECVQDMDHENMFWYRQDPGLGLRLIYFSYDVKMKEKGDIPEGYSVSREKKERFSLILESASTNQTSMYLCASSYDKDEQYFGPGTRLTVT.

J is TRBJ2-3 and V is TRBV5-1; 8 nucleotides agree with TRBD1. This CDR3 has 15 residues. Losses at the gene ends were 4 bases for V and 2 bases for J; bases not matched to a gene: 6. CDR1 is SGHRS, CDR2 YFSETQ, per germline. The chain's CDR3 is CASSAGTGDTDTQYF. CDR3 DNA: TGCGCCAGCAGCGCCGGGACAGGAGACACAGATACGCAGTATTTT.

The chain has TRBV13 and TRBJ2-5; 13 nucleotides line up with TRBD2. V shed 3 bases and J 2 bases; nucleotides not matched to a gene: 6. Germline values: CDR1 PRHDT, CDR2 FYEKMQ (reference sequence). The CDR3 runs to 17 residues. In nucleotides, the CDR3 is TGTGCCAGCAGCTTCCGACTAGCGGGGGGCCTACAAGAGACCCAGTACTTC. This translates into CASSFRLAGGLQETQYF.

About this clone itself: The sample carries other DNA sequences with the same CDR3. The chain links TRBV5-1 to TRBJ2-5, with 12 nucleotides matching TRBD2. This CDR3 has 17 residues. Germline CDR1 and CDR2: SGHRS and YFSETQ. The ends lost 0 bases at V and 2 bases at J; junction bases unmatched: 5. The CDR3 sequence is CASSLALAGGPQETQYF. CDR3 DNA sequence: TGCGCCAGCAGCTTGGCCCTAGCGGGGGGGCCTCAAGAGACCCAGTACTTC.

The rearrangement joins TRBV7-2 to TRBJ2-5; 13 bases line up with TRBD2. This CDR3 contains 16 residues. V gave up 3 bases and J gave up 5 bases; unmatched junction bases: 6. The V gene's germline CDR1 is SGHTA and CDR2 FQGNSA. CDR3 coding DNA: TGTGCCAGCAGCTTCACTAGCGGGGGGGCCGGGGAGACCCAGTACTTC. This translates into CASSFTSGGAGETQYF.

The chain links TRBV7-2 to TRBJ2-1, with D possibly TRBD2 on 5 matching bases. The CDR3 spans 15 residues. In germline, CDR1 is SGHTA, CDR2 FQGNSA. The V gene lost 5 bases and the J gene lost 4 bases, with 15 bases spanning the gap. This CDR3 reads CASSPSREPYNEQFF. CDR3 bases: TGTGCCAGCAGCCCTTCAAGGGAGCCATACAATGAGCAGTTCTTC.

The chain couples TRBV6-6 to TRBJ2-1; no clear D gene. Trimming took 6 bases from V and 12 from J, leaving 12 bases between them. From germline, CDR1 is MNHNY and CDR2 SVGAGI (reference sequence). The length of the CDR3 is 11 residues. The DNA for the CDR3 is TGTGCCAGCAGCCTTAACGGATTGCAGTTCTTC. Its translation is CASSLNGLQFF.

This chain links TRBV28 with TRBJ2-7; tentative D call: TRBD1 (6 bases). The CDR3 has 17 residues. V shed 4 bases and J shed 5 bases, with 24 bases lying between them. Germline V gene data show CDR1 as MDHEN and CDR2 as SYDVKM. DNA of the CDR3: TGTGCCAGCAGTTCTCCCCGAACGGCACAGGGAATCGACGAGCAGTACTTC. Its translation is CASSSPRTAQGIDEQYF.

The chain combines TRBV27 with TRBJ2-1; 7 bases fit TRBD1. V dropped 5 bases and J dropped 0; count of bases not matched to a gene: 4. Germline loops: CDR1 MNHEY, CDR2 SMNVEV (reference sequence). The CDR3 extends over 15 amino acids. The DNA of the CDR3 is TGTGCCAGCAGTCGACAGGGTAGCTCCTACAATGAGCAGTTCTTC. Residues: CASSRQGSSYNEQFF.

The CDR3 sequence: CASSNQGWVAFF. In nucleotides, the CDR3 is TGTGCCAGTAGTAACCAGGGTTGGGTGGCTTTCTTT. This chain links TRBV19 with TRBJ1-1, with D perhaps matching TRBD1 (5 bases). V was clipped by 4 bases and J by 11 bases, with 14 bases between them. CDR1 and CDR2 from the germline V gene are LNHDA and SQIVND (reference sequence). The CDR3 sequence is 12 residues long.

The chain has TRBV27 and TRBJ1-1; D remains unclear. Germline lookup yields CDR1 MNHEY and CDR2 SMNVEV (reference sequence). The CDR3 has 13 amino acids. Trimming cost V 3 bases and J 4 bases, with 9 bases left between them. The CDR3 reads CASSLGRVTEAFF. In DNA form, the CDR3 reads TGTGCCAGCAGTTTGGGGAGGGTCACTGAAGCTTTCTTT.

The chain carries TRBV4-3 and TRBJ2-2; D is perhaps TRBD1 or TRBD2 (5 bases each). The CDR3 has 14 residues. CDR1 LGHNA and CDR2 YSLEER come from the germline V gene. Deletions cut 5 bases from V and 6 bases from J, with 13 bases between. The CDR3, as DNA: TGCGCCAGCAGCTTCGAACAGGAGGCCGGGGAGCTGTTTTTT. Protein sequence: CASSFEQEAGELFF.

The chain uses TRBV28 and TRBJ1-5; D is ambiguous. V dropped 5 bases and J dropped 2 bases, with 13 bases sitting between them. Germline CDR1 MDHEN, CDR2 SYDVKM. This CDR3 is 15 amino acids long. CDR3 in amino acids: CASSNLGLGNQPQHF. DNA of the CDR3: TGTGCCAGCAGTAACCTGGGTCTGGGCAATCAGCCCCAGCATTTT.

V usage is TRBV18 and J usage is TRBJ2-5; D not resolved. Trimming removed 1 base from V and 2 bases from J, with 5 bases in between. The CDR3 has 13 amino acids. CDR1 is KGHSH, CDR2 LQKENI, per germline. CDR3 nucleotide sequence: TGTGCCAGCTCACCACGATCTCAAGAGACCCAGTACTTC. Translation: CASSPRSQETQYF.

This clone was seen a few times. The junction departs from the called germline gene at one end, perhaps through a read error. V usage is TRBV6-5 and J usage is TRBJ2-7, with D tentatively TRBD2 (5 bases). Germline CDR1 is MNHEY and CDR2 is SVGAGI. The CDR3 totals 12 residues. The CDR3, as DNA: TGTGCCAGCAGAAAGGACTCCCACGAGCAGTACTTC. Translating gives CASRKDSHEQYF.

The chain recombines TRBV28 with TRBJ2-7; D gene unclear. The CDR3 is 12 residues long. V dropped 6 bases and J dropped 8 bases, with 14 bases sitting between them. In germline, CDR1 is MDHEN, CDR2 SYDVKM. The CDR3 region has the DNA TGTGCCAGCAGCCTTAGCCAAGGGAAGCAGTACTTC. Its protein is CASSLSQGKQYF.

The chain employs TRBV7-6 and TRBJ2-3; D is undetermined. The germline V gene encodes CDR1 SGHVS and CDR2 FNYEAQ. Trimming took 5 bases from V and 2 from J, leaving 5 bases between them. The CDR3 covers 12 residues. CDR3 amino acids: CASSHDTDTQYF. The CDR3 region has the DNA TGTGCCAGCAGCCATGACACAGATACGCAGTATTTT.

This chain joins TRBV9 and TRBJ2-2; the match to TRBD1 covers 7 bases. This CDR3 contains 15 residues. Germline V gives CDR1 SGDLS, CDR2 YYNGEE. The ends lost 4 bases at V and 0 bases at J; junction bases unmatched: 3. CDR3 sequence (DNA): TGTGCCAGCAGCCAAACAGGGGCGAACACCGGGGAGCTGTTTTTT. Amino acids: CASSQTGANTGELFF. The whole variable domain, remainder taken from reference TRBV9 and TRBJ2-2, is DSGVTQTPKHLITATGQRVTLRCSPRSGDLSVYWYQQSLDQGLQFLIQYYNGEERAKGNILERFSAQQFPDLHSELNLSSLELGDSALYFCASSQTGANTGELFFGEGSRLTVL.

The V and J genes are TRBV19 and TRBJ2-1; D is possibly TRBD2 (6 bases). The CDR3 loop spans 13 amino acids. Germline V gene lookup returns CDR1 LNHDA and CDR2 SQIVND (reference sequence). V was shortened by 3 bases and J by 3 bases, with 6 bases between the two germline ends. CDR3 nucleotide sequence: TGTGCCAGTAGTATGCGGGACTACAATGAGCAGTTCTTC. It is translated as CASSMRDYNEQFF.

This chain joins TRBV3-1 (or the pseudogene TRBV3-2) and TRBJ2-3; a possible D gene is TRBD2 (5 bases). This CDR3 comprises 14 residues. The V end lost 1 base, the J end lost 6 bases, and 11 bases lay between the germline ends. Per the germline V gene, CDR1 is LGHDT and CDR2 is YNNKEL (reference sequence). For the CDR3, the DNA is TGTGCCAGCAGCCAAGGGACTCCCCCGGATACGCAGTATTTT. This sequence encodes CASSQGTPPDTQYF.

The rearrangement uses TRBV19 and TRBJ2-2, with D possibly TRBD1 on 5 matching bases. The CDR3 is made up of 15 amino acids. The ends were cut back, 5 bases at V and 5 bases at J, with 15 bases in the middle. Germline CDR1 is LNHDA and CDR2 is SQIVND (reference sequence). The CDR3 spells CASSQGWLKTGELFF. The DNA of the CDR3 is TGTGCCAGTAGTCAGGGTTGGTTAAAGACCGGGGAGCTGTTTTTT. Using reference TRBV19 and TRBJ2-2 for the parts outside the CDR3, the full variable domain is DGGITQSPKYLFRKEGQNVTLSCEQNLNHDAMYWYRQDPGQGLRLIYYSQIVNDFQKGDIAEGYSVSREKKESFPLTVTSAQKNPTAFYLCASSQGWLKTGELFFGEGSRLTVL.

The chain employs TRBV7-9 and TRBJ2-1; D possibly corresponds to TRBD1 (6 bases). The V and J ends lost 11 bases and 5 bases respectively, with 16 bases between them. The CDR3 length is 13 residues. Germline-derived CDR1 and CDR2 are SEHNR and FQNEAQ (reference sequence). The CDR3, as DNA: TGTGCCGGGGGCGGTGAAAATGACAATGAGCAGTTCTTC. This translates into CAGGGENDNEQFF. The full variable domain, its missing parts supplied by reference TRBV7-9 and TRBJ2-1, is DTGVSQNPRHKITKRGQNVTFRCDPISEHNRLYWYRQTLGQGPEFLTYFQNEAQLEKSRLLSDRFSAERPKGSFSTLEIQRTEQGDSAMYLCAGGGENDNEQFFGPGTRLTVL.

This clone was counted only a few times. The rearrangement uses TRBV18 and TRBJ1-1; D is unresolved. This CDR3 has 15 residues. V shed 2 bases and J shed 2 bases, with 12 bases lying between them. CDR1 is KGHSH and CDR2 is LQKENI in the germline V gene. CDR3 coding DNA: TGTGCCAGCTCACCATGGCAGCTGCTAAACACTGAAGCTTTCTTT. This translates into CASSPWQLLNTEAFF.

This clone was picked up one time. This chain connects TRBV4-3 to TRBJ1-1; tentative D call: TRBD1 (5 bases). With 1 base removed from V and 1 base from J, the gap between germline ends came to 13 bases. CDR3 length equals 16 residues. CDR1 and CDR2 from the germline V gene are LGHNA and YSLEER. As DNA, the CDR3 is TGCGCCAGCAGCCAAGGTGTGAGACAGCAGAACACTGAAGCTTTCTTT. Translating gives CASSQGVRQQNTEAFF.

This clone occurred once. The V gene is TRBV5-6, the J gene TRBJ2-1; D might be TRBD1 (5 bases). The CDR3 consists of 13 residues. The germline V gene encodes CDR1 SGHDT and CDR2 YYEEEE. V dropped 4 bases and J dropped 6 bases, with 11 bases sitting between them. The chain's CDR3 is CASSDLRGNEQFF. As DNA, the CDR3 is TGTGCCAGCAGCGATTTAAGGGGCAATGAGCAGTTCTTC.